The rows below give T cell receptor beta chains drawn from one sample of a study of cytomegalovirus exposure and HLA in healthy donors. Measured with immunoSEQ multiplex PCR; TCRdb has only the in-frame clones, and not every one. The sample yields around 180,000 clones, approximately 85% seen once. The specimen was PBMCs. The receptors were sampled from a woman between 18 and 30 years old in good health and CMV-seronegative. Both conserved end residues are part of each CDR3.

length	V	J	CDR3
13	TRBV7-3	TRBJ1-2	CASSLTGDYGYTF
14	TRBV10-3	TRBJ2-5	CAINSGGAGETQYF
15	TRBV5-4	TRBJ2-2	CASTRTGQGGGELFF
14	TRBV11-2	TRBJ2-2	CASRETGGTGELFF
15	TRBV9	TRBJ2-3	CASSARQGETDTQYF
11	TRBV6-5	TRBJ2-7	CASSSVYEQYF
15	TRBV5-4	TRBJ2-3	CASSLDRGVPDTQYF
15	TRBV7-2	TRBJ2-1	CASSGLAGTYNEQFF
13	TRBV5-3	TRBJ2-1	CARSSKQGTEQFF
14	TRBV7-9	TRBJ2-7	CASSFGTGFYEQYF
15	TRBV2	TRBJ1-5	CASSSPGQGNQPQHF
14	TRBV11-2	TRBJ1-2	CASSMDREVTGYTF
14	TRBV6-1	TRBJ1-1	CASSERGRGTEAFF
14	TRBV5-1	TRBJ2-7	CASSSGTGTYEQYF